This T cell receptor beta chain was sequenced for a study of T-cell memory formation after mild COVID-19. This clonotype showed up just a few times. TCRdb used MiXCR to reprocess the 5' RACE reads, holding one entry per CDR3 protein. The table has hundreds of thousands of distinct CDR3 sequences, about 16% seen once. This CDR3 has 14 residues. The germline CDR1 and CDR2 sequences are SGHDT and YYEEEE. Deletions cut 4 bases from V and 3 bases from J, with 14 bases between. The chain has TRBV5-6 and TRBJ2-7; D gene ambiguous. Sequencing was done on a sample of PBMCs or a T cell subset sorted from them (not recorded which). This TCR derives from a man aged 18 to 29 who had mild COVID-19 (a few samples of this study predate the infection). Cell type and time point are not known. The CDR3 loop reads CASSQRMTDYEQYV. The CDR3 coding sequence is TGTGCCAGCAGCCAAAGGATGACGGACTACGAGCAGTACGTC.